This T cell receptor (beta chain) appears in the sequencing data of a study of T cell changes during pregnancy in multiple sclerosis. Data came from immunoSEQ multiplex PCR; TCRdb stores just in-frame clones and leaves some out. The profile shows about 66,000 clones, roughly nine tenths of them singletons. Looked up from germline, CDR1 is MNHEY and CDR2 is SMNVEV (reference sequence). V lost 10 bases to trimming and J lost 6 bases, with 12 bases between them. The CDR3 is made up of 11 amino acids. This chain uses TRBV27 with TRBJ1-2; D is unresolved. This sample comprised CD8+ T cells from peripheral blood mononuclear cells, obtained before pregnancy. The receptor was derived from a female donor with multiple sclerosis, enrolled in a pregnancy study. CDR3 amino acids: CAIGGVHGYTF. CDR3 coding DNA: TGTGCCATCGGCGGGGTGCATGGCTACACCTTC.